The TCR beta chain under discussion was sequenced for a study of technical replicates of blood from a few donors. In this sample, this clone turned up once. Trimming took 4 bases from V and 0 from J, leaving 10 bases between them. Germline V gives CDR1 SGHVS, CDR2 FQNEAQ. This CDR3 contains 14 residues. Method: immunoSEQ multiplex PCR; TCRdb's copy keeps in-frame clones and lacks some. The data show around 90,000 clones, 85% to 95% seen once. The TCR originated in a human donor in good health. What was sequenced was T cells isolated from PBMCs. V usage is TRBV7-8 and J usage is TRBJ2-7; D possibly corresponds to TRBD2 (5 bases). In nucleotides, the CDR3 is TGTGCCAGCAGCTCGGACTGGAGCTCCTACGAGCAGTACTTC. Protein: CASSSDWSSYEQYF.